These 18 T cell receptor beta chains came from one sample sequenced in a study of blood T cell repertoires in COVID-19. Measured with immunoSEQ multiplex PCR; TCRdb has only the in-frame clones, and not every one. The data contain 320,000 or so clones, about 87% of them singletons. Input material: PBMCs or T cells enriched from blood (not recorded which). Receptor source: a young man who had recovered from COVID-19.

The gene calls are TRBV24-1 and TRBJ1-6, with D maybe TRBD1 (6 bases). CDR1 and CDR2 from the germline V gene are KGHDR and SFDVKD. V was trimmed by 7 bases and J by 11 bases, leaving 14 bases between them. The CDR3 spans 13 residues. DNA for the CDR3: TGTGCCACCAGGCAGGGGCCGGTGACACCCCTCCACTTT. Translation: CATRQGPVTPLHF.

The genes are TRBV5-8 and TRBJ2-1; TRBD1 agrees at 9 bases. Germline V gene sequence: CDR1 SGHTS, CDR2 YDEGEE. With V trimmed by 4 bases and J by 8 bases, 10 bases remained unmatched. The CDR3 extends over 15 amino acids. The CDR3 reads CASSPRGDRVDEQFF. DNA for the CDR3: TGTGCCAGCAGCCCCAGGGGGGACAGGGTGGATGAGCAGTTCTTC.

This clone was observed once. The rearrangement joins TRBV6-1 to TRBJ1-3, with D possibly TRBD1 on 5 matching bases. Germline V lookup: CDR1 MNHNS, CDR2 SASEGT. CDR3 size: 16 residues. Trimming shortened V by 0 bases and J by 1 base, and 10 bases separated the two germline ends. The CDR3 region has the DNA TGTGCCAGCAGTGAAGCGCCCGGGGGTTCTGGAAACACCATATATTTT. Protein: CASSEAPGGSGNTIYF.

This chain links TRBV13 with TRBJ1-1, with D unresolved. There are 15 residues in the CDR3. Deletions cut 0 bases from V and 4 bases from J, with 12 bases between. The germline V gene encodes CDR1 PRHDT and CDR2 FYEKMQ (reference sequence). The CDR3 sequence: CASSLGVQASTEAFF. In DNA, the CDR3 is TGTGCCAGCAGCTTAGGCGTCCAGGCGAGCACTGAAGCTTTCTTT.

The CDR3 sequence is CAIRDKGQNYGYTF. Written as DNA, the CDR3 is TGTGCCATCAGGGATAAGGGGCAGAACTATGGCTACACCTTC. The chain recombines TRBV10-3 with TRBJ1-2; TRBD1 might be the D (5 bases). The CDR3 extends over 14 amino acids. Germline V gene data show CDR1 as ENHRY and CDR2 as SYGVKD. Trimming removed 6 bases from V and 2 bases from J, with 13 bases in between.

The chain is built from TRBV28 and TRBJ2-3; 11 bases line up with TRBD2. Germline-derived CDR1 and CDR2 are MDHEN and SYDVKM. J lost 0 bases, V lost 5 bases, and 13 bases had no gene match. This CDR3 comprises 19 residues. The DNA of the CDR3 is TGTGCCAGCAGTATGGGAGGACTAGCGGGTATAACTAGCACAGATACGCAGTATTTT. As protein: CASSMGGLAGITSTDTQYF.

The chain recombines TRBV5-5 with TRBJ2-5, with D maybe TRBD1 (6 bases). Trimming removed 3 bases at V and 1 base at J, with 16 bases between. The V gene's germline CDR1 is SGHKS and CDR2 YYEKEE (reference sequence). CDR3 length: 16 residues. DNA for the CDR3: TGTGCCAGCAGCTCACCCCGGGACAACACCCAAGAGACCCAGTACTTC. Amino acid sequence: CASSSPRDNTQETQYF.

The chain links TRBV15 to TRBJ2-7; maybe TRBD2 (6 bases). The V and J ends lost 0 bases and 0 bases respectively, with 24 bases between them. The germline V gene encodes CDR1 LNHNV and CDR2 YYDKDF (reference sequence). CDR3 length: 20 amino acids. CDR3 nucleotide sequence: TGTGCCACCAGCAGAGATCGGGGGAGCGGTTTTAGGACGATCTCCTACGAGCAGTACTTC. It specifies CATSRDRGSGFRTISYEQYF.

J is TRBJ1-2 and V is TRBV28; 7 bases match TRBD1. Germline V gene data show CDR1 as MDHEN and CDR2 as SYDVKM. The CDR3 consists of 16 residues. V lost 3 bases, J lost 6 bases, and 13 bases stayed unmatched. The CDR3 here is CASSFSGTVIYNGYTF. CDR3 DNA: TGTGCCAGCAGTTTCTCTGGGACAGTGATTTACAATGGCTACACCTTC.

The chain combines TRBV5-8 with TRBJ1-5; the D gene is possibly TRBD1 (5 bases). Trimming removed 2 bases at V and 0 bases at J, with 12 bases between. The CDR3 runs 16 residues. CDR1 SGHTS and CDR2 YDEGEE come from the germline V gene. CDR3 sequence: CASSLTGARSNQPQHF. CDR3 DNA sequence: TGTGCCAGCAGCTTAACAGGAGCGCGTAGCAATCAGCCCCAGCATTTT. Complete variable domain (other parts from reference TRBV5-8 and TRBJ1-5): EAGVTQSPTHLIKTRGQQATLRCSPISGHTSVYWYQQALGLGLQFLLWYDEGEERNRGNFPPRFSGRQFPNYSSELNVNALELEDSALYLCASSLTGARSNQPQHFGDGTRLSIL.

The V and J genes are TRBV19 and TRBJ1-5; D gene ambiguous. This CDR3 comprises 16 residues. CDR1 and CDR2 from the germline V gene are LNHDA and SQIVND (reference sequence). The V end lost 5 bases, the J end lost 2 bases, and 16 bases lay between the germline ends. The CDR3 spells CASSWPVLYGNQPQHF. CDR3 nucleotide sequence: TGTGCCAGTAGTTGGCCTGTGCTTTATGGCAATCAGCCCCAGCATTTT.

The CDR3 region is CASSLGQGTQYF. CDR3 nucleotide sequence: TGTGCCAGCAGCTTAGGTCAGGGCACGCAGTATTTT. The V and J genes are TRBV7-9 and TRBJ2-3; tentative D call: TRBD1 (5 bases). Deletions cut 1 base from V and 9 bases from J, with 8 bases between. CDR1 and CDR2 from the germline V gene are SEHNR and FQNEAQ (reference sequence). This CDR3 is built from 12 residues.

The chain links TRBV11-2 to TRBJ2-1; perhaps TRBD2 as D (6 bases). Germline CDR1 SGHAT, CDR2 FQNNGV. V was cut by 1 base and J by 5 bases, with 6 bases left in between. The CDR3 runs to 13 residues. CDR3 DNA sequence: TGTGCCAGCAGCTTAGGGGGGGACAATGAGCAGTTCTTC. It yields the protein CASSLGGDNEQFF.

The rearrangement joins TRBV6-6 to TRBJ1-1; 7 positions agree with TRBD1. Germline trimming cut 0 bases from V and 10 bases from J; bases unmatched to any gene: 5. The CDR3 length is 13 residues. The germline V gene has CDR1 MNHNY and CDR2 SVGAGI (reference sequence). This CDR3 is CASSYSGAGGAFF. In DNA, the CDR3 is TGTGCCAGCAGTTACTCAGGGGCAGGGGGAGCTTTCTTT.

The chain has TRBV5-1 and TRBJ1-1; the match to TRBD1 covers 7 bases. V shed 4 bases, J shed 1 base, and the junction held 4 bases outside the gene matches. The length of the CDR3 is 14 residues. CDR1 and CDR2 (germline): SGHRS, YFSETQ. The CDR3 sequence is CASSPTGANTEAFF. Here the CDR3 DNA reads TGCGCCAGCAGCCCCACAGGGGCGAACACTGAAGCTTTCTTT.

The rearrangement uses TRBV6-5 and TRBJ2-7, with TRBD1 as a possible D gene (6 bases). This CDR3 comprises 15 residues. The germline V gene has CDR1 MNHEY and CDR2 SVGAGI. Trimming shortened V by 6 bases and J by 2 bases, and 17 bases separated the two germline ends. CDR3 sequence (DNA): TGTGCCAGCAGGCTGACCGGGACACCGACCTACGAGCAGTACTTC. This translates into CASRLTGTPTYEQYF.

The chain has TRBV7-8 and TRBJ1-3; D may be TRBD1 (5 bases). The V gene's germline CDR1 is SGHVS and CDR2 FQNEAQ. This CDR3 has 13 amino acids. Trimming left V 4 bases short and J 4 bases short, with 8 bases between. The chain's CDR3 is CASSSQAGNTIYF. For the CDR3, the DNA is TGTGCCAGCAGCTCACAGGCGGGAAACACCATATATTTT.

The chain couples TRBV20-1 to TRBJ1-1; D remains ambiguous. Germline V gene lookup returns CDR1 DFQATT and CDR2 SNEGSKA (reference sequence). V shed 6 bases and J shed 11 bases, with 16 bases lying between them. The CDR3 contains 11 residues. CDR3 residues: CSAVAVLRAFF. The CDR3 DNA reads TGCAGTGCCGTCGCAGTTTTGCGGGCTTTCTTT.